The T cell receptor beta chain under discussion was sequenced for a study of neurological immune-mediated disorders. Germline V CDR1 and CDR2: MGHRA, YSYEKL. CDR3 length: 12 residues. This clonotype appeared many times. The junction and the germline gene differ at one end; a read error may be behind it. Noted time point: longitudinal time-point 2. TCRdb used MiXCR to reprocess the 5' RACE reads, holding one entry per CDR3 protein. The sample shows 60,000 to 75,000 distinct CDR3 sequences, nearly 10% of them seen only once. The specimen sequenced was PBMCs. The V gene is TRBV4-1, the J gene TRBJ1-3; TRBD1 is a possible D gene (5 bases). This clonotype was sampled from a man aged 25 to 40 in good health. This CDR3 is CASSQVSRDPYF. Here the CDR3 DNA reads TGCGCCAGCAGCCAAGTTTCCCGGGACCCTTACTTT.